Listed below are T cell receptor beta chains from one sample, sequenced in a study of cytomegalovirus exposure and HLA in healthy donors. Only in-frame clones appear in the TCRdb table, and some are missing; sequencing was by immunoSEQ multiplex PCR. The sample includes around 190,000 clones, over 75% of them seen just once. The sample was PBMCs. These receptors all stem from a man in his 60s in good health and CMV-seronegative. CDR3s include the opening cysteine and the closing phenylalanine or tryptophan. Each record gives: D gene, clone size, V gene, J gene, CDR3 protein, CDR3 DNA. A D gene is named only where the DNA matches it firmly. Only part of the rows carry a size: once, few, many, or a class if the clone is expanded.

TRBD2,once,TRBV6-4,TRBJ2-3,CASSDGASGPYTDTQYF,TGTGCCAGCAGTGACGGGGCTAGCGGACCCTACACAGATACGCAGTATTTT
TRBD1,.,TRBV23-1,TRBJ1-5,CASSHIRTGLNQPQHF,TGCGCCAGCAGTCATATACGGACAGGGTTGAATCAGCCCCAGCATTTT
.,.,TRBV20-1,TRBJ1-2,CSARNGYTF,TGCAGTGCGCGTAATGGCTACACCTTC
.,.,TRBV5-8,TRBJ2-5,CASSQDLSQGYF,TGTGCCAGCAGCCAGGACCTTTCGCAGGGTTACTTC
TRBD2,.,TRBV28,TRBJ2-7,CASSSLSGRTFYEQYF,TGTGCCAGCAGTTCCCTTAGCGGGAGGACGTTCTACGAGCAGTACTTC
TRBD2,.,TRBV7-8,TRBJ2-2,CASSLGLAGGGELFF,TGTGCCAGCAGCTTGGGACTAGCGGGAGGGGGGGAGCTGTTTTTT
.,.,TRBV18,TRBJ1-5,CASSASQGGLGQPQHF,TGTGCCAGCTCAGCATCACAGGGAGGGTTAGGACAGCCCCAGCATTTT
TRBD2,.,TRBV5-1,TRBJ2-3,CASKERGGSTDTQYF,TGCGCCAGCAAAGAGCGGGGGGGTTCCACAGATACGCAGTATTTT
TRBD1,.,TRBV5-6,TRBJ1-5,CASSRRRDRDLGTPQHF,TGTGCCAGCAGCCGCCGGCGGGACAGGGATTTGGGGACGCCCCAGCATTTT
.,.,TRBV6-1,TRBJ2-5,CASSEASRTRFQETQYF,TGTGCCAGCAGTGAAGCGTCGAGGACAAGATTCCAAGAGACCCAGTACTTC
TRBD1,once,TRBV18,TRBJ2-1,CASSPGTGLFEQFF,TGTGCCAGCTCCCCCGGGACAGGGCTCTTCGAGCAGTTCTTC
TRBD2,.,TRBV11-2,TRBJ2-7,CASSLARGGNYEQYF,TGTGCCAGCAGCTTAGCAAGGGGAGGGAACTACGAGCAGTACTTC
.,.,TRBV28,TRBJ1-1,CASISEREAFF,TGTGCCAGCATATCAGAACGTGAAGCTTTCTTT
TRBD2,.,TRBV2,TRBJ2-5,CASSEEGLAAETQYF,TGTGCCAGCAGTGAAGAAGGACTAGCGGCGGAGACCCAGTACTTC
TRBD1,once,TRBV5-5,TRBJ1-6,CASSLTGSNSPLHF,TGTGCCAGCAGCCTGACAGGGAGCAATTCACCCCTCCACTTT
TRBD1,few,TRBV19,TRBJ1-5,CASKTRQGARPQHF,TGTGCCAGTAAAACTAGACAGGGGGCGCGGCCCCAGCATTTT
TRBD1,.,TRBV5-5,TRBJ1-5,CASSPGTVNQPQHF,TGTGCCAGCAGCCCCGGGACAGTCAATCAGCCCCAGCATTTT
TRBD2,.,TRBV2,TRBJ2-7,CASNYLAGGGGEQYF,TGTGCCAGCAATTACCTAGCGGGGGGCGGGGGCGAGCAGTACTTC
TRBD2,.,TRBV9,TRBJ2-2,CASSVDPSGNTGELFF,TGTGCCAGCAGCGTAGACCCTAGCGGGAACACCGGGGAGCTGTTTTTT
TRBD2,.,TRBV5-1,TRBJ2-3,CASSSGTSLGALQYF,TGCGCCAGCAGCTCCGGGACTAGCCTAGGGGCCCTCCAGTATTTT
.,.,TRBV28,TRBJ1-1,CASSLRATNTEAFF,TGTGCCAGCAGCCTCAGGGCTACGAACACTGAAGCTTTCTTT
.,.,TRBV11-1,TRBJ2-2,CASRTKNTGELFF,TGTGCCAGCAGAACTAAGAACACCGGGGAGCTGTTTTTT
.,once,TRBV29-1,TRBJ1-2,CSVESSGTANYGYTF,TGCAGCGTTGAAAGTTCAGGAACAGCTAACTATGGCTACACCTTC
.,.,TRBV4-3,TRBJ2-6,CASSKGGYRASGANVLTF,TGCGCCAGCAGCAAAGGGGGGTACAGGGCTTCTGGGGCCAACGTCCTGACTTTC
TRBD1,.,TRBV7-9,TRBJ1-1,CASSQTGTGSGTEAFF,TGTGCCAGCAGTCAAACCGGGACAGGGTCGGGCACTGAAGCTTTCTTT
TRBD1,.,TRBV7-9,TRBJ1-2,CVSRGAGKGNYGYTF,TGTGTCAGCAGGGGGGCAGGGAAAGGCAACTATGGCTACACCTTC
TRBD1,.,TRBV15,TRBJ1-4,CATSQRGRGWGKLFF,TGTGCCACCAGCCAGAGGGGGCGCGGGTGGGGGAAACTGTTTTTT
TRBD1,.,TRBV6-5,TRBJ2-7,CASSYSGTGNEQYF,TGTGCCAGCAGTTATTCCGGGACAGGGAACGAGCAGTACTTC
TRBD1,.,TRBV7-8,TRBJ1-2,CASSLGQGVVF,TGTGCCAGCAGCTTAGGACAGGGGGTAGTCTTC
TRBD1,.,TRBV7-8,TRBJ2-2,CASSQGTDPNTGELFF,TGTGCCAGCAGCCAAGGGACAGACCCGAACACCGGGGAGCTGTTTTTT
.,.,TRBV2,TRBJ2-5,CASSGDRGSETQYF,TGTGCCAGCAGTGGAGATAGAGGGTCGGAGACCCAGTACTTC
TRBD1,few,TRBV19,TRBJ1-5,CASSARQGAFSNQPQHF,TGTGCCAGTAGTGCCCGACAGGGGGCTTTTTCCAATCAGCCCCAGCATTTT
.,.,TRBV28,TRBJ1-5,CASSLALGQPQHF,TGTGCCAGCAGTTTAGCCCTTGGCCAGCCCCAGCATTTT
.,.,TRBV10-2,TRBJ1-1,CASSQGDREAFF,TGCGCCAGCAGTCAGGGCGACAGGGAAGCTTTCTTT
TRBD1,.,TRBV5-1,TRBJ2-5,CASSLAGTEKETQYF,TGCGCCAGCAGCTTGGCCGGGACAGAAAAAGAGACCCAGTACTTC
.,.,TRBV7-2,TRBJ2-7,CASSLDAGLYEQYF,TGTGCCAGCAGCTTAGATGCAGGGCTCTACGAGCAGTACTTC
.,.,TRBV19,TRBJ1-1,CASSMRRERNTEAFF,TGTGCCAGTAGTATGAGAAGGGAGAGAAACACTGAAGCTTTCTTT
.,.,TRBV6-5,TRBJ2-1,CASSPGSLPNEQFF,TGTGCCAGCAGCCCCGGGTCGCTTCCGAATGAGCAGTTCTTC
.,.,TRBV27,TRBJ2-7,CASSFAGVDYEQYF,TGTGCCAGCAGTTTTGCAGGGGTGGACTACGAGCAGTACTTC
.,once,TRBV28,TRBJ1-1,CASSPALELATEAFF,TGTGCCAGCAGCCCGGCGCTGGAGCTCGCCACTGAAGCTTTCTTT
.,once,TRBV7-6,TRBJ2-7,CASSPRQGTTSYEQYF,TGTGCCAGCAGCCCCCGACAGGGGACTACTTCCTACGAGCAGTACTTC
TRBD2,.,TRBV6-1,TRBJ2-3,CASSELAGGGGDTQYF,TGTGCCAGCAGTGAACTAGCGGGGGGCGGAGGAGATACGCAGTATTTT
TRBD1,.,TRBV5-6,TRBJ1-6,CASSLEGPRDSFSLWPLHF,TGTGCCAGCAGCTTGGAGGGGCCCCGGGACAGTTTTTCCCTTTGGCCCCTCCACTTT